The sequence of this T cell receptor (beta chain) was determined in a study of post-analysis software for immune sequencing data (dated by TCRdb to between 2014 and 2016). At the level of the whole study: Disease courses on record covered relapsing-remitting, secondary progressive and progressive-relapsing multiple sclerosis, though some patients had no subtype annotation. A subset of samples was prepared in parallel using single-end sample barcoding, then pooled and co-amplified after Illumina adapter ligation. Patient repertoires were compared against over ten previously published healthy control repertoires from donors aged about 6 to 25 years. What the authors observed across the whole study: Significantly higher frequencies in patients than in controls were found for a handful of TRBV segments, including TRBV5-6, TRBV5-1 and TRBV20-1. Direct clustering with F measure revealed strong co-clustering of samples prepared in the same batch, which led to a batch-effect correction. Multiple sclerosis patients had significantly lower normalized Chao1 diversity than controls, a result that suggests substantial peripheral T-cell clonal expansion. The multiple sclerosis patient group was slightly younger than the control group.

TCR beta repertoires were profiled from peripheral blood of approximately 13 young patients with multiple sclerosis to demonstrate the VDJtools post-analysis software. The multiple sclerosis patients were children and adolescents between 6 and 15 years of age. The library was prepared using PCR. The run used an Illumina HiSeq 2500. To reduce PCR and sequencing biases, unique molecular identifiers were built into the TCR beta cDNA libraries. Some 500,000 cDNA molecules were obtained per 1 to 10 million input T cells, so each molecule approximated one T cell. The same protocol used for the earlier healthy control dataset was applied to prepare and sequence the patient libraries. Within a given batch, samples were prepared together, multiplexed and sequenced on the same HiSeq lane. Per the authors' processing: MIGEC handled the raw barcoded reads, throwing out single-read molecular identifier groups before consensus assembly and CDR3 extraction. Clonotype tables were post-analysed with VDJtools, normalizing diversity by down-sampling all datasets to the smallest sample size. Repertoire overlap clustering matched CDR3 amino acid but not nucleotide sequences to correct batch-related cross-sample contamination. TCRdb's own reprocessing of the public reads used fastp at Q25 and MiXCR and kept productive beta chains. Rows with a matching CDR3 protein are joined into one entry that keeps the most common DNA and genes. It is TCRdb's table, rather than the study itself, that gives the V and J calls and clone size. This sample gives hundreds of thousands of distinct CDR3 sequences in total; 53% of them show up just once. Together, the top ten hold 4.6% of the sample.

For this clonotype: Its antigen specificity is not known. No base qualities exist here, and no much larger clone lies one base off it.

The CDR3, cysteine through phenylalanine, is 15 amino acids long. CDR3 DNA only is kept here, 45 bases in frame from base 1. Deletion took 6 bases off V and 8 bases off J, with a span of 23 bases between the germline ends. The germline V gene (reference sequence) gives CDR1 as DFQATT and CDR2 as SNEGSKA. Sequencing was performed on blood. This TCR was sampled from a girl aged 10 to 17 with multiple sclerosis. In this chain, TRBV20-1 is recombined with TRBJ2-1, with TRBD1 perhaps the D gene, on 7 matching bases. The nucleotide sequence is given as TGCAGTGCCGGAAGGAGGGGGCGCGAGGAGGATGAGCAGTTCTTC. Translated, this gives CSAGRRGREEDEQFF.